These T cell receptor beta chains were read from a single sample in a study of blood T cell repertoires in COVID-19. Data came from immunoSEQ multiplex PCR; TCRdb stores just in-frame clones and leaves some out. Among about 94,000 clones listed, roughly 80% were seen once. The sequencing input was peripheral blood. These receptors originate from a human donor in a cohort sampled during active COVID-19. The CDR3 runs from the conserved cysteine through the conserved F or W. A D gene is named only where the DNA matches it firmly. Some rows have no size entry. The others give once, few or many, or a class for an expanded clone.

J | D | V | size | CDR3 | DNA
TRBJ2-4 | - | TRBV27 | - | CASSPTDIAKNIQYF | TGTGCCAGCAGTCCTACCGACATTGCCAAAAACATTCAGTACTTC
TRBJ1-6 | TRBD1 | TRBV27 | - | CASSLRQGTNSPLHF | TGTGCCAGCAGTCTTAGACAGGGGACAAATTCACCCCTCCACTTT
TRBJ1-2 | TRBD1 | TRBV10-3 | once | CAISDDRVGGYTF | TGTGCCATCAGTGACGACAGGGTAGGCGGCTACACCTTC
TRBJ2-5 | - | TRBV2 | - | CATYSRLRRGKETQYF | TGTGCCACATATTCCCGGCTTCGTCGGGGAAAAGAGACCCAGTACTTC
TRBJ2-5 | - | TRBV30 | - | CAWSVRGSEEETQYF | TGTGCCTGGAGTGTGCGGGGATCTGAAGAAGAGACCCAGTACTTC
TRBJ2-7 | TRBD2 | TRBV28 | - | CASSPSGRAPGEQYF | TGTGCCAGCAGTCCTAGCGGGAGGGCCCCTGGGGAGCAGTACTTC
TRBJ1-1 | - | TRBV3-1/TRBV3-2 | - | CASSVRQKNTEAFF | TGTGCCAGCAGCGTCCGACAGAAGAACACTGAAGCTTTCTTT
TRBJ2-3 | - | TRBV21-1 | - | CASSKGTSGSQDTQYF | TGTGCCAGCAGCAAAGGGACTAGCGGGTCCCAAGATACGCAGTATTTT
TRBJ1-6 | - | TRBV7-3 | - | CASSPNSNSPLHF | TGTGCCAGCAGCCCTAATAGCAATTCACCCCTCCACTTT
TRBJ2-1 | TRBD2 | TRBV11-3 | - | CASSPGTSGNEQFF | TGTGCCAGCAGCCCCGGGACTAGCGGCAATGAGCAGTTCTTC
TRBJ2-7 | - | TRBV11-2 | - | CASSQMVQGHEQYF | TGTGCCAGCAGCCAGATGGTACAGGGCCACGAGCAGTACTTC
TRBJ1-6 | - | TRBV3-1/TRBV3-2 | few | CASSQSWSPDSPLHF | TGTGCCAGCAGCCAATCATGGTCACCGGATTCACCCCTCCACTTT
TRBJ1-5 | TRBD1 | TRBV6-5 | few | CASSSRTGGDQPQHF | TGTGCCAGCAGTTCGCGGACAGGTGGTGATCAGCCCCAGCATTTT
TRBJ2-7 | - | TRBV15 | - | CATSRAPRDSYEQYF | TGTGCCACCAGCAGAGCCCCGAGAGACTCCTACGAGCAGTACTTC
TRBJ2-7 | TRBD1 | TRBV19 | - | CASSTRTGADEQYF | TGTGCCAGTAGTACGCGGACAGGGGCGGACGAGCAGTACTTC
TRBJ2-2 | - | TRBV5-1 | - | CASSLVRGETGELFF | TGCGCCAGCAGCTTGGTCAGGGGGGAGACCGGGGAGCTGTTTTTT
TRBJ1-3 | TRBD1 | TRBV7-9 | - | CASSSPGTGSSSGNTIYF | TGTGCCAGCAGCTCCCCCGGGACAGGGAGCAGTTCTGGAAACACCATATATTTT
TRBJ1-4 | TRBD1 | TRBV3-1/TRBV3-2 | - | CASSMPGQGPEKLFF | TGTGCCAGCAGTATGCCGGGACAGGGGCCTGAAAAACTGTTTTTT
TRBJ2-1 | - | TRBV18 | - | CASSNWTPDSYNEQFF | TGTGCCAGCTCAAACTGGACACCGGACTCCTACAATGAGCAGTTCTTC
TRBJ1-5 | - | TRBV18 | - | CASSPTDSNQPQHF | TGTGCCAGCTCACCAACAGATAGCAATCAGCCCCAGCATTTT
TRBJ2-7 | - | TRBV4-1 | - | CASSQDPAAGPPKFYEQYF | TGCGCCAGCAGCCAAGATCCAGCGGCGGGGCCCCCGAAATTTTACGAGCAGTACTTC